There are a few counts of the clone carrying this T cell receptor (beta chain). Its target is unknown. The sample originates from a study of response to subunit inactivated influenza vaccine. Study conclusions and caveats: The authors suggested that few new T cells are recruited per seasonal influenza vaccination.

The germline gives CDR1 LNHDA, CDR2 SQIVND (reference sequence). V was cut by 5 bases and J by 3 bases, with 8 bases left in between. There are 13 residues in the CDR3. TCRdb reprocessed the RT-PCR reads via MiXCR and lists one record per CDR3 protein. The table has 500,000 to 600,000 distinct CDR3 sequences, approximately 13% seen once. V is TRBV19 and J is TRBJ1-5; no clear D gene. This TCR derives from a man aged 50 to 59 who received an inactivated influenza vaccine. Sequenced here: PBMCs from blood, sampled about 40 days after vaccination. The CDR3 region is CASSLRVNQPQHF. CDR3 DNA: TGTGCCAGTAGTCTGCGGGTCAATCAGCCCCAGCATTTT.